This T cell receptor (beta chain) was recorded in a study of T cells after somatic rescue of genetic block. Profiled with immunoSEQ multiplex PCR; TCRdb holds only in-frame clones, not every one. The sample lists 110,000 or so clones, 75% to 95% seen once, with more than 1.4% in the top ten. The germline CDR1 and CDR2 sequences are LNHDA and SQIVND (reference sequence). The length of the CDR3 is 12 residues. Trimming shortened V by 3 bases and J by 3 bases, and 4 bases separated the two germline ends. V and J are TRBV19 and TRBJ2-3; no clear D. The TCR comes from a young woman. The specimen was peripheral blood mononuclear cells (PBMCs). Written as DNA, the CDR3 is TGTGCCAGTAGTATCAGGACAGATACGCAGTATTTT. As protein: CASSIRTDTQYF.